This TCR beta chain is from a study of beta chain features in type 1 diabetes. Findings of the study overall: Fewer insertions but more deletions were seen at VDJ junctions in type 1 diabetes patients. Patients' naive, central memory and regulatory TCRB repertoires appeared more alike than those of healthy donors.

The CDR3 contains 13 residues. V lost 3 bases and J lost 1, with 6 bases in between. Germline V lookup: CDR1 SQVTM, CDR2 ANQGSEA. Every donor had blood drawn once into heparin, around 120 mL on average. Every sorted population was more than 98% pure. Comment on this clone: Its antigen is currently unknown. Within the sample, other DNA sequences also encode this same CDR3.

The sequenced template was cDNA made from the entire isolated RNA. Sequencing used immunoSEQ multiplex PCR; TCRdb keeps in-frame clones, though not all of them. The table lists 250,000 to 350,000 clones, less than 15% of them singletons. The TCR originated in a man aged 25-40 years in good health. The sequenced material came from central memory CD4+ T cells from blood. The rearrangement joins TRBV29-1 to TRBJ2-2; a weak D match, TRBD1 (6 bases). CDR3 in amino acids: CSVDRGNTGELFF. The CDR3 DNA is TGCAGCGTTGACAGGGGGAACACCGGGGAGCTGTTTTTT.